A single sample gave rise to the 8 T cell receptor beta chains below, sequenced in a study of T cells in Graves' hyperthyroidism and ophthalmopathy. TCR beta CDR3 sequences were amplified from RNA transcripts. The HTBI primer set drove a first-round RT-PCR of the TCR CDR3. TCRdb redid the calling of the multiplex PCR reads with MiXCR, one entry per CDR3 protein. The repertoire includes some 250,000 distinct CDR3 sequences, more than 14% of them detected once, and 13% sits in the top ten. The specimen sequenced was blood. Source of these receptors: a woman aged 40 to 49 with Graves' hyperthyroidism that later progressed to Graves' ophthalmopathy.

This clonotype was seen ten or more times. The chain links TRBV29-1 to TRBJ2-7, with D possibly TRBD1 on 6 matching bases. The length of the CDR3 is 13 residues. V was cut by 5 bases and J by 6 bases, with 17 bases left in between. CDR1 is SQVTM, CDR2 ANQGSEA, per germline. The CDR3 sequence: CSVQKAGAGEQYF. CDR3 bases: TGCAGCGTTCAGAAAGCAGGGGCGGGCGAGCAGTACTTC.

This sequence joins TRBV27 and TRBJ2-7; TRBD2 is a possible D gene (6 bases). Trimming removed 5 bases from V and 0 bases from J, with 11 bases in between. Germline CDR1 reads MNHEY; CDR2 reads SMNVEV (reference sequence). There are 14 residues in the CDR3. CDR3 nucleotides: TGTGCCAGCAGTGTAGCGGATAGCTCCTACGAGCAGTACTTC. Amino acids: CASSVADSSYEQYF.

This clonotype was seen a few times. This chain connects TRBV13 to TRBJ2-1; weak D call: TRBD1 (8 bases). The V end was cut by 5 bases, the J end by 13 bases, with 36 bases between. From germline, CDR1 is PRHDT and CDR2 FYEKMQ (reference sequence). The CDR3 totals 19 residues. The CDR3 region has the DNA TGTGCCAGCAGCCCAGGACAGGGTATGTCTGGTATCCCCAGCGGGGAACAGTTCTTC. This translates into CASSPGQGMSGIPSGEQFF.

This clonotype occurred many times. The V call is TRBV28, the J call TRBJ2-1; D ambiguous. Germline CDR1 and CDR2: MDHEN and SYDVKM. V lost 5 bases and J 5 bases, leaving 13 bases between the germline ends. The CDR3 sequence is 14 residues long. In DNA form, the CDR3 reads TGTGCCAGCAGTCCCGGCACCCTCCACAATGAGCAGTTCTTC. Translation gives CASSPGTLHNEQFF.

At least ten counts were recorded for this clonotype. This sequence joins TRBV28 and TRBJ2-1; D uncertain. The CDR3 is 12 amino acids. V lost 6 bases and J lost 5, with 8 bases in between. Per germline, CDR1 MDHEN and CDR2 SYDVKM. The CDR3 nucleotides read TGTGCCAGCAGCGACTTAAACAATGAGCAGTTCTTC. As protein: CASSDLNNEQFF. Full variable domain (missing parts from reference TRBV28 and TRBJ2-1): DVKVTQSSRYLVKRTGEKVFLECVQDMDHENMFWYRQDPGLGLRLIYFSYDVKMKEKGDIPEGYSVSREKKERFSLILESASTNQTSMYLCASSDLNNEQFFGPGTRLTVL.

This clonotype has ten or more counts. This chain connects TRBV27 to TRBJ2-2; 7 bases map to TRBD2. This CDR3 has 15 residues. Germline CDR1 is MNHEY and CDR2 is SMNVEV (reference sequence). V gave up 3 bases and J gave up 7 bases; unmatched junction bases: 8. The chain's CDR3 is CASSFWRERGGELFF. For the CDR3, the DNA is TGTGCCAGCAGTTTCTGGCGGGAGCGCGGCGGGGAGCTGTTTTTT.

This clonotype has at least ten counts. This chain uses TRBV20-1 with TRBJ1-1, with D maybe TRBD1 (6 bases). This CDR3 has 15 residues. Germline CDR1 DFQATT, CDR2 SNEGSKA (reference sequence). Trimming removed 6 bases from V and 1 base from J, with 18 bases in between. The CDR3 region has the DNA TGCAGTGCCCCCCCCTCGGACAGAGCGAACACTGAAGCTTTCTTT. Protein: CSAPPSDRANTEAFF.

The chain uses TRBV7-3 and TRBJ2-7; tentatively, D is TRBD2 (5 bases). Germline loops: CDR1 SGHTA, CDR2 FQGTGA. The CDR3 has 15 residues. The ends were cut back, 2 bases at V and 2 bases at J, with 13 bases in the middle. The CDR3 here is CASSLSTLSAYEQYF. The CDR3 bases are TGTGCCAGCAGCTTATCCACCCTTAGCGCCTACGAGCAGTACTTC.